This T cell receptor beta chain is drawn from a study of blood T cell repertoires in COVID-19. Background on the study: The United States, Italy and Spain provided the acute and convalescent COVID-19 samples. PBMCs, B-cell-depleted T cells, or T cells provided the cDNA or gDNA that made up the material.

Methods used by the authors: How many nucleated cells were present was estimated from reference gene primer amplification. Libraries were prepared by immunoSEQ multiplex PCR; TCRdb keeps only in-frame clonotypes and omits some of them. That table furnishes V, J and clone size, whereas the DNA furnished D and trimming. Here the sample spans around 99,000 clones, 89% being singletons. The CDR3 runs to 13 residues. Trimming stripped 3 bases from V and 6 bases from J, with 12 bases between. CDR1 KGHSH and CDR2 LQKENI come from the germline V gene. This clone turned up a few times. The clonotype comes from a man aged 40-49 years with active or convalescent COVID-19. Sequenced: peripheral blood. This chain connects TRBV18 to TRBJ2-7; no clear D gene. CDR3 bases: TGTGCCAGCTCACCGTTTGGCCAGGCCGAGCAGTACTTC. This gives the protein CASSPFGQAEQYF.